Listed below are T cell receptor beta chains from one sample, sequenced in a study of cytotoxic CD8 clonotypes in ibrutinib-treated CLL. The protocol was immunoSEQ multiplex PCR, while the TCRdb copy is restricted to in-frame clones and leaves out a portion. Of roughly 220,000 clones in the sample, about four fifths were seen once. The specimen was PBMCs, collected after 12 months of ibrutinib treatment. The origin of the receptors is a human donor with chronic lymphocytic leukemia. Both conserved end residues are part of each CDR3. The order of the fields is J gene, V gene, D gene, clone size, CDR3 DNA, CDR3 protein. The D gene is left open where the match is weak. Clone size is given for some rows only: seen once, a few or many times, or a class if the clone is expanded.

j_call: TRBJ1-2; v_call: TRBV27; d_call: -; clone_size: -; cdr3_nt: TGTGCCGCGACCGCCCAGGGTAATTACTATGGCTACACCTTC; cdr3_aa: CAATAQGNYYGYTF
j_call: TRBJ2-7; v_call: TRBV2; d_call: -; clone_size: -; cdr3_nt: TGTGCCGGAGCAGTAGGCGGGTACTCCTACGAGCAGTACTTC; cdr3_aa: CAGAVGGYSYEQYF
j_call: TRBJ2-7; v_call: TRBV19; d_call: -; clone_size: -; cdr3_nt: TGTGCCAGTAGTATTAGGGCAGGCTACGAGCAGTACTTC; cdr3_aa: CASSIRAGYEQYF
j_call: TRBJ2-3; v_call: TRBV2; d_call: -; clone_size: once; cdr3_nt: TGTGCCAGCAGGGGTACTAGGGCCGAGGTGCAGTATTTT; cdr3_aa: CASRGTRAEVQYF
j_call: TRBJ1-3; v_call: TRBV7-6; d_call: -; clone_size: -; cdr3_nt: TGTGCCAGCAGCTTAAACCCCCCGGGCCCCTACTCTGGAAACACCATATATTTT; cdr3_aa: CASSLNPPGPYSGNTIYF
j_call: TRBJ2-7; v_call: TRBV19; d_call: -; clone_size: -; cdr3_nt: TGTGCCAGTAGTATGAGGTTTGGCGGGGGACAGGCCTACGAGCAGTACTTC; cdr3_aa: CASSMRFGGGQAYEQYF
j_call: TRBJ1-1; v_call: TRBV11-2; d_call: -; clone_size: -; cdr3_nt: TGTGCCAGCAGCTTAGATACCCCCTGGGGGGGATTGAACACTGAAGCTTTCTTT; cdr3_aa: CASSLDTPWGGLNTEAFF
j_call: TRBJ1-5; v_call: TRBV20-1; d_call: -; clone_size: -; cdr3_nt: TGCAGTGCTAGAGATAATCAGCCCCAGCATTTT; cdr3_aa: CSARDNQPQHF
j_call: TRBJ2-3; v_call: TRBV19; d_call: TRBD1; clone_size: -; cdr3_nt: TGTGCCAGTAGTAAGCAGGGGGCGTCTGGCACAGATACGCAGTATTTT; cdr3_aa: CASSKQGASGTDTQYF
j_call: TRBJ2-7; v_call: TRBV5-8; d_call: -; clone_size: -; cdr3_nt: TGTGCCAGCAGCCGGCGGGGCTCCTACGAGCAGTACTTC; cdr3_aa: CASSRRGSYEQYF
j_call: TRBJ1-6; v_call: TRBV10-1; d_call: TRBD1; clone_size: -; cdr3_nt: TGCGCCAGCGGGACAGGACCTAATTCACCCCTCCACTTT; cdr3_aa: CASGTGPNSPLHF
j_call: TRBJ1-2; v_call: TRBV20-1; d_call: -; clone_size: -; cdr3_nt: TGCAGTGCAGTCAGTGGCTATGGCTACACCTTC; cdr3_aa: CSAVSGYGYTF
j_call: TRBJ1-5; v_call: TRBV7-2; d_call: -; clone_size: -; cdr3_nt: TGTGCCAGCAGCCTCAGGGCCAATCAGCCCCAGCATTTT; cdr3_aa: CASSLRANQPQHF
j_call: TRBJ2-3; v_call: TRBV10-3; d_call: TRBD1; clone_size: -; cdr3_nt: TGTGCCATCAGTGAGACTCCAACGACAGGGGGTTTTACAGATACGCAGTATTTT; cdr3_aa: CAISETPTTGGFTDTQYF
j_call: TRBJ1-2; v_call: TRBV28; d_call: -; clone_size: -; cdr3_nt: TGTGCCACCACGACTGCCAACTATGGCTACACCTTC; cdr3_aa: CATTTANYGYTF
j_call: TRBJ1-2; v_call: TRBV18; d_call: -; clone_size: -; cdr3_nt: TGTGCCAGCTCACCTAGCGATAACTATGGCTACACCTTC; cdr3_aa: CASSPSDNYGYTF
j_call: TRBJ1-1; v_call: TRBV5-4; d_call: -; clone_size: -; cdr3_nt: TGTGCCAGTAGGTGGGGGAACACTGAAGCTTTCTTT; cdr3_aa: CASRWGNTEAFF
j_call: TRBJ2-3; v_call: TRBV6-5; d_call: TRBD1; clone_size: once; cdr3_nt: TGTGCCAGCAGCCTATTTGGGACAGTTGGGGCATCGCAGTATTTT; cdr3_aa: CASSLFGTVGASQYF
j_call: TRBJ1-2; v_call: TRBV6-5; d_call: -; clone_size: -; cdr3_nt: TGTGCCAGCACCGCAGCCGCCGAAACCCTTGGCTACACCTTC; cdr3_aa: CASTAAAETLGYTF
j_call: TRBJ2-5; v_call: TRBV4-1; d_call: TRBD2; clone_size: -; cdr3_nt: TGCGCCAGCAGCCAACAATTTAGCGGGGGGGCCTTGGAGCAGTACTTC; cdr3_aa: CASSQQFSGGALEQYF
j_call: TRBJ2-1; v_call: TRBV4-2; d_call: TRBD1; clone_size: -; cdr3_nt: TGTGCCAGCAGCCAAGCCAAACAGGGGGCCTACAATGAGCAGTTCTTC; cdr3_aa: CASSQAKQGAYNEQFF
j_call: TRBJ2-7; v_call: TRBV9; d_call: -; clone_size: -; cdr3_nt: TGTGCCAGCAGCCCCTACCAGGCCTCCTACGAGCAGTACTTC; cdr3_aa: CASSPYQASYEQYF
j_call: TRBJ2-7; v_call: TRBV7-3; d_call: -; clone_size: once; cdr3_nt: TGTGCCAGCAGCTCCGGACGGGGAGAGGACGAGCAGTACTTC; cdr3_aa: CASSSGRGEDEQYF
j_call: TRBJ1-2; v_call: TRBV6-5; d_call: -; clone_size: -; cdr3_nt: TGTGCCAGCAGTTACTCCCGGGGGAGGAATGGCTACACCTTC; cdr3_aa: CASSYSRGRNGYTF
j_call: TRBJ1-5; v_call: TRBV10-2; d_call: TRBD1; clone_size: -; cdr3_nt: TGCGCCAGCAGTGATGTGGGACAGGGGGTGGAACAGCCCCAGCATTTT; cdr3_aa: CASSDVGQGVEQPQHF
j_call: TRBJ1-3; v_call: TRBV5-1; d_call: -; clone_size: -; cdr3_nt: TGCGCCAGCAGCTTTGGGGGCCGGGGGGATTCGGGAAACACCATATATTTT; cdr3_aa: CASSFGGRGDSGNTIYF
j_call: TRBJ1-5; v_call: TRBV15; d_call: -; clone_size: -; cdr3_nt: TGTGCCACCAGCAGAGGCTGGGGGAGCAATCAGCCCCAGCATTTT; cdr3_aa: CATSRGWGSNQPQHF
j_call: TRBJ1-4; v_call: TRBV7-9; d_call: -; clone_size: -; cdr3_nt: TGTGCCAGCAGCTTAGGGCGTGCAACTAATGAAAAACTGTTTTTT; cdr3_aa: CASSLGRATNEKLFF
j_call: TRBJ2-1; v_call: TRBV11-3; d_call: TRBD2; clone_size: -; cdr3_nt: TGTGCCAGCAGCTTAGTCGCTAGCGGGAGGGCCCTCGGGCGCTATGAGCAGTTCTTC; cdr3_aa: CASSLVASGRALGRYEQFF